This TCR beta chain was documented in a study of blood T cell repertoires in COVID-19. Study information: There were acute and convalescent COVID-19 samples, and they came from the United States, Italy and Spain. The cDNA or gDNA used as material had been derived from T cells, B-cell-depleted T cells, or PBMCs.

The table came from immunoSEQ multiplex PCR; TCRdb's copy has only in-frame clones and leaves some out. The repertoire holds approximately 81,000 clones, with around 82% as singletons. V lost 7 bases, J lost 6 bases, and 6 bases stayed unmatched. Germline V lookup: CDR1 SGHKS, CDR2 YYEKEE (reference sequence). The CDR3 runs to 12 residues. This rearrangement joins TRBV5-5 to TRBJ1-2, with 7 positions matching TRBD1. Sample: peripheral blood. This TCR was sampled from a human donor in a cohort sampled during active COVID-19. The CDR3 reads CASGRQGHGYTF. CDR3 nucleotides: TGTGCCAGCGGTAGACAGGGTCATGGCTACACCTTC.